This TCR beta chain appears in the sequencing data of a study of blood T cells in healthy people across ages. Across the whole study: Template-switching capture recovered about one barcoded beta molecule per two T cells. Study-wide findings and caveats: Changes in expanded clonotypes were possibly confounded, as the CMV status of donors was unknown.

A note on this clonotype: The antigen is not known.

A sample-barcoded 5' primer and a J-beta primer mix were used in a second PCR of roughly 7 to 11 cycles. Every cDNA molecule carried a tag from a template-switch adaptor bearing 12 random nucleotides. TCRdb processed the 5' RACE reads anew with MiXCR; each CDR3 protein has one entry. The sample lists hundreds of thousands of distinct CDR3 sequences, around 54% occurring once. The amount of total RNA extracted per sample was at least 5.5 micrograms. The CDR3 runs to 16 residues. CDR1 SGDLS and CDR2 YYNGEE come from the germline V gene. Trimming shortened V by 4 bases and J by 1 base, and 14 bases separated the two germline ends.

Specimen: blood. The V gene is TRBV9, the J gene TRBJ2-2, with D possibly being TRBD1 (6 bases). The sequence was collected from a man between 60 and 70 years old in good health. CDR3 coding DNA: TGTGCCAGCAGCATGACGACAGGATGGAACACCGGGGAGCTGTTTTTT. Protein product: CASSMTTGWNTGELFF.